One and the same sample provided the 22 T cell receptor beta chains below, sequenced in a study of T cell responses to AZD1222 COVID-19 vaccine. The table came from immunoSEQ multiplex PCR; TCRdb's copy has only in-frame clones and leaves some out. The data show about 130,000 clones, around 90% seen once. Material: peripheral blood, obtained on day 0 of AZD1222 vaccination. These TCRs come from an adult in good health.

The chain couples TRBV28 to TRBJ2-7; D gene uncertain. Trimming shortened V by 10 bases and J by 3 bases, and 16 bases separated the two germline ends. The CDR3 runs to 13 residues. Germline lookup yields CDR1 MDHEN and CDR2 SYDVKM. Here the CDR3 reads CATSDHINYEQYF. In nucleotides, the CDR3 is TGTGCCACATCCGACCACATCAACTACGAGCAGTACTTC.

The chain uses TRBV7-8 and TRBJ1-1, with a weak D call TRBD1 (5 bases). Trimming left V 6 bases short and J 5 bases short, with 13 bases between. Germline CDR1 is SGHVS and CDR2 is FQNEAQ. The CDR3 runs 13 residues. The CDR3 protein is CASRRGVATEAFF. The DNA of the CDR3 is TGTGCCAGCAGGCGGGGGGTGGCGACTGAAGCTTTCTTT.

The chain couples TRBV5-1 to TRBJ2-1; 8 positions agree with TRBD1. Germline values: CDR1 SGHRS, CDR2 YFSETQ. The V segment lost 7 bases and the J segment 7 bases; nucleotides outside the gene matches: 10. The CDR3 is 14 amino acids. The CDR3 loop is CASSRDRWNNEQFF. In DNA, the CDR3 is TGCGCCAGCTCCCGGGACAGGTGGAATAATGAGCAGTTCTTC.

Concerning this clone: The germline gene is not matched at one end of the junction; a read error may be the cause. This chain uses TRBV2 with TRBJ2-7, with 7 nucleotides matching TRBD2. This CDR3 contains 13 residues. Germline CDR1 and CDR2: SNHLY and FYNNEI. CDR3 nucleotide sequence: TGTGCCAGCAGTGAAGACGTCGCGGGAGCCCCCGTCTTC. It is translated as CASSEDVAGAPVF.

The rearrangement links TRBV5-3 to TRBJ1-6, with TRBD1 matching over 7 bases. TRBV5-3 carries the ORF label, with uncertain function. Trimming cost V 0 bases and J 3 bases; bases outside gene matches: 6. The CDR3 has 17 residues. The CDR3 DNA reads as TGTGCCAGAAGCTTGGGCCTGACAGGGAACTATAATTCACCCCTCCACTTT. It codes for CARSLGLTGNYNSPLHF.

The chain couples TRBV4-2 to TRBJ1-2; D is unclear. The CDR3 sequence is 14 residues long. Looked up from germline, CDR1 is LGHNA and CDR2 is YNFKEQ. Trimming removed 3 bases from V and 5 bases from J, with 13 bases in between. The CDR3 sequence: CASSQPDGTYGYTF. In DNA form, the CDR3 reads TGTGCCAGCAGCCAGCCGGACGGAACTTATGGCTACACCTTC.

The chain couples TRBV3-1 (or the pseudogene TRBV3-2) to TRBJ2-3; the D gene is possibly TRBD1 (6 bases). CDR3 size: 15 residues. Trimming stripped 5 bases from V and 4 bases from J, with 16 bases between. CDR1 is LGHDT, CDR2 YNNKEL, per germline (reference sequence). Written as DNA, the CDR3 is TGTGCCAGCAGCTACGGGCAAACAGGGTCAGATACGCAGTATTTT. Translating it yields CASSYGQTGSDTQYF.

The chain has TRBV19 and TRBJ2-5; D gene ambiguous. This CDR3 spans 13 amino acids. CDR1 and CDR2 from the germline V gene are LNHDA and SQIVND (reference sequence). V shed 3 bases and J shed 3 bases, with 8 bases lying between them. CDR3 nucleotides: TGTGCCAGTAGTATCTCTGTGAAAGAGACCCAGTACTTC. Protein sequence: CASSISVKETQYF.

About this clone: In the same sample, other DNA sequences code for this CDR3. This chain connects TRBV9 to TRBJ1-2; D ambiguous. This CDR3 comprises 11 residues. The germline V gene encodes CDR1 SGDLS and CDR2 YYNGEE. Trimming cost V 5 bases and J 3 bases, with 5 bases left between them. The CDR3 here is CASSRDYGYTF. Here the CDR3 DNA reads TGTGCCAGCAGTCGAGACTATGGCTACACCTTC.

The chain combines TRBV27 with TRBJ1-6, with unresolved D. In germline, CDR1 is MNHEY, CDR2 SMNVEV (reference sequence). This CDR3 contains 15 residues. Between the trimmed V and J ends, which lost 0 bases and 5 bases, there was a span of 8 bases. In DNA form, the CDR3 reads TGTGCCAGCAGTTTATCGGCGTTGGATAATTCACCCCTCCACTTT. Its translation: CASSLSALDNSPLHF.

CDR3 sequence (DNA): TGTGCCAGCAGTCCCCGGACAGGGGGGAATGAGCAGTTCTTC. Encoded protein: CASSPRTGGNEQFF. The chain recombines TRBV28 with TRBJ2-1; 10 bases agree with TRBD1. Germline-derived CDR1 and CDR2 are MDHEN and SYDVKM. CDR3 length: 14 residues. The junction had 5 bases not matched to a gene; V was cut back by 5 bases and J by 7 bases.

The V gene is TRBV24-1, the J gene TRBJ2-7; 11 nucleotides agree with TRBD1. Germline assignment: CDR1 KGHDR and CDR2 SFDVKD. This CDR3 contains 14 residues. V was pared by 6 bases and J by 7 bases, with 7 bases of the junction left unmatched. In nucleotides, the CDR3 is TGTGCCACCAGTCTCGGACAGGGGGCTTTGGAGCAGTACTTC. It specifies CATSLGQGALEQYF.

This clone was observed a few times. The chain uses TRBV7-9 and TRBJ1-2; a weak D match, TRBD1 (5 bases). CDR1 and CDR2 (germline): SEHNR, FQNEAQ (reference sequence). The CDR3 is 11 residues long. V was shortened by 4 bases and J by 7 bases, with 7 bases between the two germline ends. CDR3 sequence (DNA): TGTGCCAGCAGCTCCGGGGGTGGCTACACCTTC. The encoded protein is CASSSGGGYTF.

The genes are TRBV7-9 and TRBJ2-7, with D tentatively TRBD2 (6 bases). V was pared by 1 base and J by 0 bases, with 10 bases between. Germline values: CDR1 SEHNR, CDR2 FQNEAQ (reference sequence). The CDR3 sequence is 15 residues long. For the CDR3, the DNA is TGTGCCAGCAGCTTAGGGACGGGAGCCTCCTACGAGCAGTACTTC. It is translated as CASSLGTGASYEQYF.

This rearrangement joins TRBV30 to TRBJ1-1; D is unresolved. The CDR3 totals 15 residues. The V end lost 4 bases, the J end lost 0 bases, and 15 bases lay between the germline ends. The germline V gene encodes CDR1 GTSNPN and CDR2 SVGIG (reference sequence). In DNA form, the CDR3 reads TGTGCCTGGATACGAAAGGGAGACATGAACACTGAAGCTTTCTTT. This codes for CAWIRKGDMNTEAFF.

The J gene is TRBJ1-2, the V gene TRBV29-1, with TRBD1 as a possible D gene (5 bases). The ends were cut back, 6 bases at V and 5 bases at J, with 16 bases in the middle. The CDR3 sequence is 13 residues long. In germline, CDR1 is SQVTM, CDR2 ANQGSEA. DNA for the CDR3: TGCAGCGTGGGATTTGACAGAGCGTATGGCTACACCTTC. Its protein is CSVGFDRAYGYTF. The variable domain in full, completed from reference TRBV29-1 and TRBJ1-2, reads SAVISQKPSRDICQRGTSLTIQCQVDSQVTMMFWYRQQPGQSLTLIATANQGSEATYESGFVIDKFPISRPNLTFSTLTVSNMSPEDSSIYLCSVGFDRAYGYTFGSGTRLTVV.

The chain carries TRBV19 and TRBJ2-3; 9 positions match TRBD1. Germline V gene sequence: CDR1 LNHDA, CDR2 SQIVND (reference sequence). The CDR3 is 15 residues long. V shed 5 bases, J shed 3 bases, and the junction held 6 bases outside the gene matches. The CDR3, as DNA: TGTGCCAGTAGTCTTGACAGGGGGGCAACAGATACGCAGTATTTT. Its translation: CASSLDRGATDTQYF.

The chain recombines TRBV6-1 with TRBJ2-3; TRBD1 matches at 11 bases. Trimming at V came to 0 bases and at J to 6 bases, leaving 5 bases not matched to a gene. This CDR3 has 16 amino acids. The germline gives CDR1 MNHNS, CDR2 SASEGT. The CDR3 DNA reads TGTGCCAGCAGTGAAGCCGGGACAGGGGGTTTGGATACGCAGTATTTT. It specifies CASSEAGTGGLDTQYF.

This chain uses TRBV10-3 with TRBJ2-7; possibly TRBD1 or TRBD2 for D (5 bases each). Trimming cost V 4 bases and J 7 bases, with 17 bases left between them. Per the germline V gene, CDR1 is ENHRY and CDR2 is SYGVKD. The CDR3 sequence is 14 residues long. CDR3 amino acids: CAISARQGPDEQYF. CDR3 sequence (DNA): TGTGCCATCAGTGCAAGGCAGGGACCGGATGAGCAGTACTTC.

This sequence joins TRBV6-2 or TRBV6-3 and TRBJ1-1, with a weak D call TRBD1 (6 bases). This CDR3 is 12 amino acids long. Per germline, CDR1 MNHEY and CDR2 SVGEGT. Deletions cut 5 bases from V and 6 bases from J, with 10 bases between. The CDR3 spells CASSADRPEAFF. The CDR3 DNA reads as TGTGCCAGCAGTGCCGACAGGCCTGAAGCTTTCTTT.

The rearrangement uses TRBV2 and TRBJ2-3; 7 nucleotides align to TRBD2. V shed 8 bases and J 1 base; nucleotides not matched to a gene: 3. The CDR3 has 13 residues. Germline loops: CDR1 SNHLY, CDR2 FYNNEI. The CDR3 coding sequence is TGTGCCAGCGGGGGGGTGGGCACAGATACGCAGTATTTT. This encodes CASGGVGTDTQYF.

The rearrangement joins TRBV21-1 to TRBJ1-5; whether TRBD1, the table's D call, matches the DNA was not checked. TRBV21-1 is a known pseudogene. The CDR3 has 16 residues. The CDR3 loop reads CASRPVTGLNQCPQHF. DNA for the CDR3: TGTGCCAGCAGACCCGTGACAGGGCTCAATCAGTGCCCCCAGCATTTT.